The 24 T cell receptor beta chains below come from one sample, sequenced in a study of T cell changes during pregnancy in multiple sclerosis. Using immunoSEQ multiplex PCR, the repertoire was profiled, and TCRdb retains in-frame clones only, with some absent. The data hold 100,000 or so clones, with around 94% observed a single time. Here the sequenced sample was peripheral blood, taken after pregnancy. The receptor source for this set is a female donor in good health, enrolled as a control in a pregnancy study.

The V gene is TRBV5-1, the J gene TRBJ2-1; D possibly corresponds to TRBD2 (5 bases). In germline, CDR1 is SGHRS, CDR2 YFSETQ. The CDR3 extends over 17 amino acids. Trimming pared 0 bases from V and 0 bases from J, leaving 13 bases between. CDR3: CASSLEALGSSYNEQFF. In DNA form, the CDR3 reads TGCGCCAGCAGCTTGGAGGCCCTAGGGAGCTCCTACAATGAGCAGTTCTTC.

This chain uses TRBV29-1 with TRBJ2-1; 10 positions agree with TRBD2. Per germline, CDR1 SQVTM and CDR2 ANQGSEA. The CDR3 has 16 amino acids. The junction had 12 bases not matched to a gene; V was cut back by 3 bases and J by 7 bases. The CDR3 loop is CSVDGSLAGDGNEQFF. As DNA, the CDR3 is TGCAGCGTTGATGGTAGCCTAGCGGGAGATGGGAATGAGCAGTTCTTC.

The chain joins TRBV5-1 to TRBJ2-7; TRBD2 agrees at 7 bases. The V and J ends lost 5 bases and 0 bases, in that order; junction bases with no gene match: 8. The CDR3 length is 15 residues. The V gene's germline CDR1 is SGHRS and CDR2 YFSETQ. The CDR3 is CASSSGTTDSYEQYF. The CDR3 DNA reads TGCGCCAGCAGTTCCGGGACTACCGACTCCTACGAGCAGTACTTC.

This chain uses TRBV7-2 with TRBJ1-3, with TRBD1 identical over 7 bases. CDR1 SGHTA and CDR2 FQGNSA come from the germline V gene. The CDR3 is 19 residues long. V lost 2 bases to trimming and J lost 0 bases; unmatched junction nucleotides: 13. Here the CDR3 reads CASSLLPGQSISSGNTIYF. The CDR3 nucleotides are TGTGCCAGCAGCTTACTACCGGGACAGTCAATTTCCTCTGGAAACACCATATATTTT.

A single count supports this clone. The chain carries TRBV4-1 and TRBJ1-2; D is perhaps TRBD1 (5 bases). This CDR3 spans 18 amino acids. CDR1 and CDR2 from the germline V gene are MGHRA and YSYEKL. The V end was cut by 0 bases, the J end by 6 bases, with 23 bases between. CDR3 in amino acids: CASSQDRQTIGAVDGYTF. CDR3 DNA: TGCGCCAGCAGCCAAGATCGACAGACCATAGGCGCGGTGGATGGCTACACCTTC.

The chain links TRBV6-6 to TRBJ2-2, with 8 bases aligning to TRBD2. This CDR3 is 16 amino acids long. Germline CDR1 is MNHNY and CDR2 is SVGAGI (reference sequence). Losses at the gene ends were 7 bases for V and 5 bases for J; bases not matched to a gene: 12. The CDR3 DNA follows: TGTGCCAGCACCTCAGGAGCGGGAGTTCGAACCGGGGAGCTGTTTTTT. This encodes CASTSGAGVRTGELFF.

The chain has TRBV11-2 and TRBJ2-6; maybe TRBD2 (6 bases). The V end was cut by 3 bases, the J end by 0 bases, with 18 bases between. Germline CDR1 reads SGHAT; CDR2 reads FQNNGV. The CDR3 length is 19 residues. The DNA for the CDR3 is TGTGCCAGCAGCTTTAGACCCCTATCCGGGGGCTCTGGGGCCAACGTCCTGACTTTC. This encodes CASSFRPLSGGSGANVLTF.

The V and J genes are TRBV6-1 and TRBJ1-2; TRBD1 might be the D (6 bases). V was pared by 4 bases and J by 2 bases, with 11 bases between. The CDR3 contains 14 residues. Germline CDR1 and CDR2: MNHNS and SASEGT. DNA of the CDR3: TGTGCCAGCAGTGCCGAACAGGGAAACTATGGCTACACCTTC. It translates to CASSAEQGNYGYTF.

The rearrangement links TRBV28 to TRBJ2-7, with TRBD1 matching 10 bases. The CDR3 has 15 amino acids. V lost 6 bases, J lost 2 bases, and 7 bases stayed unmatched. Germline V gene data show CDR1 as MDHEN and CDR2 as SYDVKM. In DNA, the CDR3 is TGTGCCAGCAGCCCCGACAGGGGGCGGCCCTACGAGCAGTACTTC. Translated, it gives CASSPDRGRPYEQYF.

The table lists this clone with a count of one. The chain has TRBV5-1 and TRBJ1-1; possible D gene TRBD1, 6 bases. The V and J ends lost 6 bases and 1 base respectively, with 19 bases between them. The germline gives CDR1 SGHRS, CDR2 YFSETQ. The CDR3 runs to 16 residues. The CDR3 loop is CASKPDGGAGNTEAFF. CDR3 in DNA: TGCGCCAGCAAACCTGATGGGGGGGCGGGGAACACTGAAGCTTTCTTT.

The rearrangement links TRBV2 to TRBJ2-7; 10 bases line up with TRBD1. Unmatched junction bases numbered 3, after V lost 5 bases and J lost 2 bases. CDR3 length: 14 amino acids. Per the germline V gene, CDR1 is SNHLY and CDR2 is FYNNEI. CDR3: CASSLGQGAYEQYF. The CDR3 DNA reads TGTGCCAGCAGTTTAGGACAGGGGGCCTACGAGCAGTACTTC.

The chain has TRBV7-9 and TRBJ2-3; 10 bases agree with TRBD1. The CDR3 is 16 amino acids. Losses at the gene ends were 5 bases for V and 0 bases for J; bases not matched to a gene: 5. Per germline, CDR1 SEHNR and CDR2 FQNEAQ (reference sequence). CDR3 coding DNA: TGTGCCAGCAGCCCCGGGACAGGGGAAAGCACAGATACGCAGTATTTT. Its protein is CASSPGTGESTDTQYF.

This clone showed up just once. V gene TRBV28 combines with J gene TRBJ2-5; no firm D call. The V end was cut by 3 bases, the J end by 6 bases, with 14 bases between. In germline, CDR1 is MDHEN, CDR2 SYDVKM. CDR3 length equals 14 residues. The CDR3 loop reads CASSFPGGLKTQYF. The CDR3 DNA follows: TGTGCCAGCAGTTTCCCCGGCGGTCTCAAGACCCAGTACTTC.

This chain links TRBV5-1 with TRBJ2-2; TRBD1 is a possible D gene (5 bases). V was cut by 1 base and J by 3 bases, with 7 bases left in between. This CDR3 is 14 amino acids long. CDR1 SGHRS and CDR2 YFSETQ come from the germline V gene. CDR3 loop: CASSLKGDTGELFF. The CDR3 nucleotides read TGCGCCAGCAGCTTGAAAGGGGACACCGGGGAGCTGTTTTTT.

V and J are TRBV27 and TRBJ2-1, with 12 positions matching TRBD2. After removal of 3 bases from V and 9 bases from J, the junction contained 6 bases not matched to a gene. Germline V gene data show CDR1 as MNHEY and CDR2 as SMNVEV (reference sequence). This CDR3 region has 15 residues. CDR3 nucleotide sequence: TGTGCCAGCAGTTTTAGTCTAGCGGGAGGGGGTGAGCAGTTCTTC. Translating gives CASSFSLAGGGEQFF.

The CDR3 DNA reads as TGTGCCAGCAGCTTATGGCAGGGTAGCAATGAGCAGTTCTTC. It yields the protein CASSLWQGSNEQFF. The gene calls are TRBV7-7 and TRBJ2-1; D perhaps matches TRBD1 (5 bases). Germline V gene sequence: CDR1 SSHAT, CDR2 FNYEAQ (reference sequence). The V end lost 2 bases, the J end lost 6 bases, and 11 bases lay between the germline ends. This CDR3 comprises 14 residues. Based on the CDR3 plus reference TRBV7-7 and TRBJ2-1, the full variable domain is GAGVSQSPRYKVTKRGQDVTLRCDPISSHATLYWYQQALGQGPEFLTYFNYEAQPDKSGLPSDRFSAERPEGSISTLTIQRTEQRDSAMYRCASSLWQGSNEQFFGPGTRLTVL.

The chain employs TRBV19 and TRBJ2-2; tentatively, D is TRBD2 (6 bases). Germline CDR1 is LNHDA and CDR2 is SQIVND (reference sequence). The germline V and J ends were trimmed by 5 bases and 4 bases, with 14 bases remaining between them. CDR3 size: 15 residues. CDR3 region: CASSAPGLITGELFF. In DNA form, the CDR3 reads TGTGCCAGTAGTGCTCCGGGACTTATCACCGGGGAGCTGTTTTTT.

The J gene is TRBJ2-3, the V gene TRBV6-4; 11 bases fit TRBD2. CDR3 length: 15 residues. The J segment lost 4 bases and the V segment lost 6 bases, leaving 6 bases of the junction unmatched. From germline, CDR1 is MRHNA and CDR2 SNTAGT. The DNA for the CDR3 is TGTGCCAGCAGCCGACTAGCGGGGAGTGCAGATACGCAGTATTTT. The encoded protein is CASSRLAGSADTQYF.

V gene TRBV6-1 combines with J gene TRBJ1-2; D perhaps matches TRBD1 (6 bases). Germline-derived CDR1 and CDR2 are MNHNS and SASEGT. Between the trimmed V and J ends, which lost 7 bases and 4 bases, there was a span of 19 bases. This CDR3 has 15 amino acids. The CDR3 loop is CASTSTPTGRYGYTF. CDR3 bases: TGTGCCAGCACGTCAACGCCAACAGGGCGCTATGGCTACACCTTC.

Here the CDR3 reads CASSRTGTPGDTQYF. The CDR3, as DNA: TGCGCCAGCAGCCGGACCGGGACTCCGGGGGATACGCAGTATTTT. The gene calls are TRBV5-1 and TRBJ2-3, with a weak D call TRBD2 (6 bases). Germline CDR1 is SGHRS and CDR2 is YFSETQ. The V end lost 4 bases, the J end lost 6 bases, and 18 bases lay between the germline ends. This CDR3 has 15 residues.

The gene calls are TRBV28 and TRBJ1-4; no definite D call. CDR1 and CDR2 from the germline V gene are MDHEN and SYDVKM. The CDR3 contains 14 residues. V lost 6 bases to trimming and J lost 7 bases, with 15 bases between them. As DNA, the CDR3 is TGTGCCAGCAGGCCCCCCGGGGTGCGTGAAAAACTGTTTTTT. It yields the protein CASRPPGVREKLFF.

The chain has TRBV6-5 and TRBJ2-7; D is perhaps TRBD2 (5 bases). This CDR3 is built from 13 residues. The V end was cut by 5 bases, the J end by 0 bases, with 8 bases between. In germline, CDR1 is MNHEY, CDR2 SVGAGI. The CDR3 DNA reads TGTGCCAGCAGTGGAGGTAGCTCCTACGAGCAGTACTTC. Its translation is CASSGGSSYEQYF.

The chain links TRBV18 to TRBJ2-1; 11 nucleotides align to TRBD1. V lost 3 bases, J lost 4 bases, and 5 bases stayed unmatched. Per the germline V gene, CDR1 is KGHSH and CDR2 is LQKENI. This CDR3 has 16 amino acids. The CDR3 nucleotides are TGTGCCAGCTCACCGAGCCGGGACAGGGGGTACAATGAGCAGTTCTTC. Encoded protein: CASSPSRDRGYNEQFF.

The chain carries TRBV7-9 and TRBJ2-7; D might be TRBD1 (6 bases). The CDR3 is 16 amino acids. Germline loops: CDR1 SEHNR, CDR2 FQNEAQ (reference sequence). The V and J ends lost 4 bases and 0 bases respectively, with 16 bases between them. CDR3: CASSSTRQGGSYEQYF. The CDR3 DNA follows: TGTGCCAGCAGCTCCACCCGCCAAGGGGGCTCCTACGAGCAGTACTTC.